A selection of T cell receptor beta chains follows, all from one sample in a study of control samples from healthy donors and cancer patients. Sequencing used immunoSEQ multiplex PCR; TCRdb keeps in-frame clones, though not all of them. The profile covers more than 25,000 clones, with roughly 89% appearing a single time and approximately 12% taken by the ten largest. The source material was PBMCs. The receptors originated from a man in his fifties with lung cancer. CDR3s include the opening cysteine and the closing phenylalanine or tryptophan. Each record gives: D gene, clone size, V gene, J gene, CDR3 DNA, CDR3 protein. A D gene is named only where the DNA matches it firmly. Clone size appears in some rows only: once, few, many, or a class for an expanded clone.

D: -
size: once
V: TRBV19
J: TRBJ2-5
DNA: TGTGCCAGTAGTACCAGCGGGTACCAAGAGACCCAGTACTTC
CDR3: CASSTSGYQETQYF

D: -
size: -
V: TRBV18
J: TRBJ2-5
DNA: TGTGCCAGCTCTCCCCAAGAGACCCAGTACTTC
CDR3: CASSPQETQYF

D: -
size: -
V: TRBV5-1
J: TRBJ2-5
DNA: TGCGCCAGCAGCTTCAACGGAGGAGAGACCCAGTACTTC
CDR3: CASSFNGGETQYF

D: -
size: -
V: TRBV15
J: TRBJ1-5
DNA: TGTGCCACCTCGGGGCAGTATAGCAATCAGCCCCAGCATTTT
CDR3: CATSGQYSNQPQHF

D: TRBD1
size: -
V: TRBV6-2/TRBV6-3
J: TRBJ2-2
DNA: TGTGCCAGCAGTTACTCCCCCTACGGACAGGGGGCAAGGGACACCGGGGAGCTGTTTTTT
CDR3: CASSYSPYGQGARDTGELFF

D: -
size: -
V: TRBV2
J: TRBJ2-5
DNA: TGTGCCATTTTGGGGGAGACCCAGTACTTC
CDR3: CAILGETQYF

D: TRBD1
size: -
V: TRBV28
J: TRBJ1-4
DNA: TGTGCCAGCAGCTCCGGGACAGGGCATGAAAAACTGTTTTTT
CDR3: CASSSGTGHEKLFF

D: -
size: -
V: TRBV7-9
J: TRBJ2-1
DNA: TGTGCCAGCAGCTCGGAGATCCCCAATGAGCAGTTCTTC
CDR3: CASSSEIPNEQFF

D: TRBD2
size: -
V: TRBV13
J: TRBJ2-1
DNA: TGTGCCAGCAGGGGGCGGGGGGGCTTGCACAATGAGCAGTTCTTC
CDR3: CASRGRGGLHNEQFF

D: -
size: -
V: TRBV5-4
J: TRBJ2-2
DNA: TGTGCCAGCAGCCGACAGGAAACCGGGGAGCTGTTTTTT
CDR3: CASSRQETGELFF

D: -
size: -
V: TRBV6-1
J: TRBJ2-1
DNA: TGTGCCAGCAGTGATGTAGTTGAGCAGTTCTTC
CDR3: CASSDVVEQFF

D: -
size: -
V: TRBV7-9
J: TRBJ1-4
DNA: TGTGCCAGCAGCTTAGGGCAGGGTCTCGAAAAACTGTTTTTT
CDR3: CASSLGQGLEKLFF

D: -
size: -
V: TRBV11-2
J: TRBJ1-4
DNA: TGTGCCAGCAGCCTAGACCGGCTACGTGGGGCTAATGAAAAACTGTTTTTT
CDR3: CASSLDRLRGANEKLFF

D: -
size: -
V: TRBV6-2/TRBV6-3
J: TRBJ2-5
DNA: TGTGCCAGCAGTTACGACGACCTAATCCAAGAGACCCAGTACTTC
CDR3: CASSYDDLIQETQYF

D: -
size: -
V: TRBV6-1
J: TRBJ2-6
DNA: TGTGCCAGCGGCGGGGCTGGGGCCAACGTCCTGACTTTC
CDR3: CASGGAGANVLTF

D: -
size: -
V: TRBV7-2
J: TRBJ1-1
DNA: TGTGCCAGCAGCTTAACAGGGTTGAACACTGAAGCTTTCTTT
CDR3: CASSLTGLNTEAFF

D: -
size: -
V: TRBV28
J: TRBJ2-2
DNA: TGTGCCAGCAGTTTAGTCCACTACGGGGAGCTGTTTTTT
CDR3: CASSLVHYGELFF

D: TRBD1
size: -
V: TRBV5-1
J: TRBJ2-7
DNA: TGCGCCAGCAGCTTGGATGGGACAGGGTCCTACGAGCAGTACTTC
CDR3: CASSLDGTGSYEQYF

D: TRBD2
size: -
V: TRBV5-4
J: TRBJ2-7
DNA: TGTGCCAGCAGCTTGGCTAGCGGGGGGAACCGCGCTAACGAGCAGTACTTC
CDR3: CASSLASGGNRANEQYF

D: -
size: -
V: TRBV5-5
J: TRBJ1-6
DNA: TGTGCCAGCAGCTTGGAGAGGGGCGAACGTAATTCACCCCTCCACTTT
CDR3: CASSLERGERNSPLHF

D: -
size: few
V: TRBV7-2
J: TRBJ2-7
DNA: TGTGCCAGCAGCTTGGACGGATACTACGAGCAGTACTTC
CDR3: CASSLDGYYEQYF

D: -
size: -
V: TRBV11-2
J: TRBJ1-6
DNA: TGTGCCAGCAGCTTAGCCCTAAATTCACCCCTCCACTTT
CDR3: CASSLALNSPLHF

D: -
size: once
V: TRBV7-9
J: TRBJ2-7
DNA: TGTGCCAGCAGCTTATCTCCGGGTAGGAGCTACGAGCAGTACTTC
CDR3: CASSLSPGRSYEQYF

D: -
size: -
V: TRBV19
J: TRBJ2-7
DNA: TGTGCCAGTAGTCCCCTGGGGGCAGGGTCGGACGAGCAGTACTTC
CDR3: CASSPLGAGSDEQYF

D: -
size: -
V: TRBV6-6
J: TRBJ1-2
DNA: TGTGCCAGCAGTTACGGGACGGGGGCACCTTATGGCTACACCTTC
CDR3: CASSYGTGAPYGYTF

D: -
size: -
V: TRBV2
J: TRBJ1-6
DNA: TGTGCCAGCAGTGAAGCGTGGGACTTCTCGGGGGTCTCACCCCTCCACTTT
CDR3: CASSEAWDFSGVSPLHF

D: TRBD2
size: few
V: TRBV7-9
J: TRBJ2-4
DNA: TGTGCCAGCAGCATGGGGGGGTCCAAAAACATTCAGTACTTC
CDR3: CASSMGGSKNIQYF

D: -
size: -
V: TRBV15
J: TRBJ2-1
DNA: TGTGCCACCAACAGCCGGGTAGACTCCTACAATGAGCAGTTCTTC
CDR3: CATNSRVDSYNEQFF

D: TRBD1
size: -
V: TRBV4-3
J: TRBJ2-1
DNA: TGCGCCAGCAGCCAAGAGTTTTTCGGGACAGGGTTCAATGAGCAGTTCTTC
CDR3: CASSQEFFGTGFNEQFF